What follows describes a single T cell receptor beta chain. What it recognizes is unknown. The CDR3 end is not reached by the read, which stops 3 residues before it; the germline J gene fills it in. The CDR3 extends over 15 amino acids. In germline, CDR1 is GTSNPN, CDR2 SVGIG (reference sequence). V was trimmed by 4 bases and J by 4 bases, leaving 14 bases between them. This specimen comes from a study of T cells in women clearing cervical HPV infection. Study conclusions and caveats: Each sample's T-cell count was unknown, possibly confounding richness.

Measured with immunoSEQ multiplex PCR; TCRdb has only the in-frame clones, and not every one. The ten most abundant clones cover approximately 15% of a sample with 19,000 or so clones. This sequence joins TRBV30 and TRBJ1-6; D perhaps matches TRBD1 (5 bases). The sample consisted of blood buffy coat. The TCR was taken from a woman between 18 and 69 years old with a cervical HPV16 infection that either progressed to CIN3+ or cleared (not recorded which). The part of the CDR3 DNA that was read is TGTGCCTGGAATATTCCGGGGGTTTATAATTCACCC. Protein: CAWNIPGVYNSP. The CDR3 in full is CAWNIPGVYNSPLHF.